A selection of T cell receptor beta chains follows, all from one sample in a study of CD8 T cells in ankylosing spondylitis. TCRdb analysed the 5' RACE reads with MiXCR anew, one entry per CDR3 protein. Here the sample spans 100,000 to 150,000 distinct CDR3 sequences, around 9.3% being singletons. Sequenced input: blood, either unsorted or a sorted T cell fraction (not recorded which). The receptors stem from a male donor with ankylosing spondylitis or in good health (not recorded which). CDR3s include the opening cysteine and the closing phenylalanine or tryptophan. Each record gives: CDR3 protein, CDR3 DNA, J gene, V gene, D gene, clone size. D genes are given only for firm matches. Some rows have no size entry. The others give once, few or many, or a class for an expanded clone.

CDR3aa: CASSSASGSYEQYF
CDR3nt: TGTGCCAGCAGTTCGGCATCAGGCTCCTACGAGCAGTACTTC
j_gene: TRBJ2-7
v_gene: TRBV9
d_gene: -
abundance: many

CDR3aa: CSARGSFGELYEQYF
CDR3nt: TGCAGTGCTAGAGGGTCCTTTGGGGAACTCTACGAGCAGTACTTC
j_gene: TRBJ2-7
v_gene: TRBV20-1
d_gene: -
abundance: many

CDR3aa: CSARDLVLAGRSTDTQYF
CDR3nt: TGCAGTGCTAGAGATTTAGTGCTAGCGGGCAGGAGCACAGATACGCAGTATTTT
j_gene: TRBJ2-3
v_gene: TRBV20-1
d_gene: TRBD2
abundance: many

CDR3aa: CASSQGWPTYREGDTQYF
CDR3nt: TGTGCCAGCAGCCAGGGGTGGCCTACCTACCGGGAGGGAGATACGCAGTATTTT
j_gene: TRBJ2-3
v_gene: TRBV12-3/TRBV12-4
d_gene: TRBD2
abundance: few

CDR3aa: CASNLGKQETQYF
CDR3nt: TGTGCCAGCAACCTGGGGAAGCAAGAGACCCAGTACTTC
j_gene: TRBJ2-5
v_gene: TRBV7-8
d_gene: -
abundance: -

CDR3aa: CASSRTSGLQETQYF
CDR3nt: TGTGCCAGTTCTCGGACTAGCGGGTTACAAGAGACCCAGTACTTC
j_gene: TRBJ2-5
v_gene: TRBV7-2
d_gene: TRBD2
abundance: few

CDR3aa: CSVLTTGLPEAFF
CDR3nt: TGCAGCGTCTTAACGACGGGGTTGCCTGAAGCTTTCTTT
j_gene: TRBJ1-1
v_gene: TRBV29-1
d_gene: -
abundance: -

CDR3aa: CASSQEVRRGTQYF
CDR3nt: TGTGCCAGCAGCCAAGAGGTGCGACGCGGAACCCAGTACTTC
j_gene: TRBJ2-5
v_gene: TRBV3-1
d_gene: -
abundance: -

CDR3aa: CASSLEGLRYGYTF
CDR3nt: TGTGCCAGCAGTTTAGAGGGACTTCGCTATGGCTACACCTTC
j_gene: TRBJ1-2
v_gene: TRBV12-3/TRBV12-4
d_gene: -
abundance: many

CDR3aa: CSAQLSSYNSPLHF
CDR3nt: TGCAGTGCCCAGTTGAGCTCCTATAATTCACCCCTCCACTTT
j_gene: TRBJ1-6
v_gene: TRBV20-1
d_gene: -
abundance: few

CDR3aa: CASSFSGNTIYF
CDR3nt: TGTGCCAGCAGTTTTTCTGGAAACACCATATATTTT
j_gene: TRBJ1-3
v_gene: TRBV12-3/TRBV12-4
d_gene: -
abundance: many

CDR3aa: CATSTSGKRKETQYF
CDR3nt: TGTGCCACCAGTACTAGCGGAAAAAGGAAAGAGACCCAGTACTTC
j_gene: TRBJ2-5
v_gene: TRBV24-1
d_gene: TRBD2
abundance: -

CDR3aa: CASSPPGRSDDEQYF
CDR3nt: TGTGCCAGCAGCCCACCGGGGAGGAGCGATGACGAGCAGTACTTC
j_gene: TRBJ2-7
v_gene: TRBV7-9
d_gene: -
abundance: few

CDR3aa: CASSTQSLGTEAFF
CDR3nt: TGCGCCAGCAGCACGCAAAGCCTGGGTACTGAAGCTTTCTTT
j_gene: TRBJ1-1
v_gene: TRBV5-1
d_gene: -
abundance: many

CDR3aa: CASSLAGVAKNIQYF
CDR3nt: TGTGCCAGCAGTCTAGCGGGAGTAGCGAAAAACATTCAGTACTTC
j_gene: TRBJ2-4
v_gene: TRBV13
d_gene: TRBD2
abundance: many